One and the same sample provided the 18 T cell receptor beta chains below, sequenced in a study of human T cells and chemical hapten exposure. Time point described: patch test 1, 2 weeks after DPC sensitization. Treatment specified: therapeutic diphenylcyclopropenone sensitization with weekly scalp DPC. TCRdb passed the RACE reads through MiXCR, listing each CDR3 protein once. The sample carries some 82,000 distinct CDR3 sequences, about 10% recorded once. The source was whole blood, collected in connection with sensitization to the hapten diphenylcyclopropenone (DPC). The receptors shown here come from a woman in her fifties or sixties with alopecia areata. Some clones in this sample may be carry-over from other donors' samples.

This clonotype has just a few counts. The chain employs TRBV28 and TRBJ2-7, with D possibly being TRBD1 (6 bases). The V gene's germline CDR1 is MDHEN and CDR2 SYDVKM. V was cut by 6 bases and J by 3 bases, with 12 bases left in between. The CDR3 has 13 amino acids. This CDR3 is CASSLVQGYEQYF. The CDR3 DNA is TGTGCCAGCAGCTTAGTACAGGGCTACGAGCAGTACTTC.

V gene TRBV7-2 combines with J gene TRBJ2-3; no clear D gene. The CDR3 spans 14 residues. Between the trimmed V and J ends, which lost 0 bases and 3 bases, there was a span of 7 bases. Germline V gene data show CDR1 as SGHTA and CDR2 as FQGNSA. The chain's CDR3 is CASSLALRTDTQYF. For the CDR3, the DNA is TGTGCCAGCAGCTTAGCGCTTCGAACAGATACGCAGTATTTT. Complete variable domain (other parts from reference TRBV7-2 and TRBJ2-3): GAGVSQSPSNKVTEKGKDVELRCDPISGHTALYWYRQSLGQGLEFLIYFQGNSAPDKSGLPSDRFSAERTGGSVSTLTIQRTQQEDSAVYLCASSLALRTDTQYFGPGTRLTVL.

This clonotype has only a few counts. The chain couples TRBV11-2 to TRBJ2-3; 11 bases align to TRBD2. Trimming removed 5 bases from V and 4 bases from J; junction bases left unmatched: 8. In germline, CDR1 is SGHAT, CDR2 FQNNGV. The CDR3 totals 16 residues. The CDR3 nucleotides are TGTGCCAGCAGCACACGACTAGCGGGATATTCAGATACGCAGTATTTT. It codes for CASSTRLAGYSDTQYF.

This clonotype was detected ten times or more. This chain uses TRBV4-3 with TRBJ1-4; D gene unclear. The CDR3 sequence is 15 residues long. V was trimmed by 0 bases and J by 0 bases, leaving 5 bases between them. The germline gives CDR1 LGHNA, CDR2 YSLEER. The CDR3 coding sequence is TGCGCCAGCAGCCAAGAGTTTGCAACTAATGAAAAACTGTTTTTT. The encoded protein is CASSQEFATNEKLFF.

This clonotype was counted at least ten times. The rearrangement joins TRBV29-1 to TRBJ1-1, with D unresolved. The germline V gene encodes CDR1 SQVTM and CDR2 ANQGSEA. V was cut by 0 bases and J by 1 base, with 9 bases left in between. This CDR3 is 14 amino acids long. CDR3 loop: CSVEERQRNTEAFF. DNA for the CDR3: TGCAGCGTTGAAGAGCGGCAAAGGAACACTGAAGCTTTCTTT.

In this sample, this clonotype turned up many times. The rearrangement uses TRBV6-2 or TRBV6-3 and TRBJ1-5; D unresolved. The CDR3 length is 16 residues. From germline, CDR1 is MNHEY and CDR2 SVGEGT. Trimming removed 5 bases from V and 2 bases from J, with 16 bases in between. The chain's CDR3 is CASSRSVRSGNQPQHF. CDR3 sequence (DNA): TGTGCCAGCAGTAGAAGTGTGCGGAGCGGCAATCAGCCCCAGCATTTT.

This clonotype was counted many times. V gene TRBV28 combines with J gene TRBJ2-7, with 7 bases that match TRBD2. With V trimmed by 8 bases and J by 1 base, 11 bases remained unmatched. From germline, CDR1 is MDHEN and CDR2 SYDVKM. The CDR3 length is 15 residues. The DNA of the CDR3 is TGTGCCAGCGGGGGTTCTTTGCGGGAGTCCTACGAGCAGTACTTC. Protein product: CASGGSLRESYEQYF.

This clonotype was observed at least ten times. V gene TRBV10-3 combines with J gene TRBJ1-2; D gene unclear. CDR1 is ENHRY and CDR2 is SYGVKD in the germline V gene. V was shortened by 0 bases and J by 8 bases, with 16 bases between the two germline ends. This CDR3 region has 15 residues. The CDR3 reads CAISESGDTMEGYTF. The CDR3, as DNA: TGTGCCATCAGTGAGTCTGGCGACACGATGGAAGGCTACACCTTC.

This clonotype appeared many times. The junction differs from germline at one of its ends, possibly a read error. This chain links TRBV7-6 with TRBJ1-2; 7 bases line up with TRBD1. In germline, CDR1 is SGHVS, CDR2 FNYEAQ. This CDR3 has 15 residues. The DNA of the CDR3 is TGTGCCAGCAGTTTAGGTCCGGGACAGAGCTATGGCTACACCTTC. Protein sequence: CASSLGPGQSYGYTF.

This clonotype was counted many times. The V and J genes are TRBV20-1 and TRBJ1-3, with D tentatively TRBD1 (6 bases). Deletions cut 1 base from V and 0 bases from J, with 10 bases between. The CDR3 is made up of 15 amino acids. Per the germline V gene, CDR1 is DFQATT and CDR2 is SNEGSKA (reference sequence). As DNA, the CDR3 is TGCAGTGCTAGAGCTCAGGGGCGCTCTGGAAACACCATATATTTT. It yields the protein CSARAQGRSGNTIYF.

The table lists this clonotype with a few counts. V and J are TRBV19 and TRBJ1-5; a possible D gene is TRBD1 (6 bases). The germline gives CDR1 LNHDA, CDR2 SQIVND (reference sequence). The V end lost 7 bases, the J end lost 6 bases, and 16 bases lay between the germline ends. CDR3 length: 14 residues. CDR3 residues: CASNSQGLGQPQHF. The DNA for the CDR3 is TGTGCCAGTAATTCCCAGGGGCTCGGTCAGCCCCAGCATTTT.

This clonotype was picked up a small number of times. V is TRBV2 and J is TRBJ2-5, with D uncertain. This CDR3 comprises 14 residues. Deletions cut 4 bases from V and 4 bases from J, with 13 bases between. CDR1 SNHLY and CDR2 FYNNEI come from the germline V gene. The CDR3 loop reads CASSGGLGSETQYF. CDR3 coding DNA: TGTGCCAGCAGTGGAGGTCTGGGTTCAGAGACCCAGTACTTC.

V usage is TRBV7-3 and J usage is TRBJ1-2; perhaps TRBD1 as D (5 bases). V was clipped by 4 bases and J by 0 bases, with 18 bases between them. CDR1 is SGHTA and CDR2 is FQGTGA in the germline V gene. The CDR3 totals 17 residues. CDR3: CASSSPNQGLANYGYTF. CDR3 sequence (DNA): TGTGCCAGCAGCTCCCCTAACCAGGGACTGGCTAACTATGGCTACACCTTC.

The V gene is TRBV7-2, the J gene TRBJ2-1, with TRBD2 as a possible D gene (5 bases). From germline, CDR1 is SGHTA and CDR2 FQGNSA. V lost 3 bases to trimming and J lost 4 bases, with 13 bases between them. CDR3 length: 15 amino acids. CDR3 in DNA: TGTGCCAGCAGCTTTAGCGTCGGGAAATACAATGAGCAGTTCTTC. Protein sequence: CASSFSVGKYNEQFF. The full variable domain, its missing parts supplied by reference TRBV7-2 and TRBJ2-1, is GAGVSQSPSNKVTEKGKDVELRCDPISGHTALYWYRQSLGQGLEFLIYFQGNSAPDKSGLPSDRFSAERTGGSVSTLTIQRTQQEDSAVYLCASSFSVGKYNEQFFGPGTRLTVL.

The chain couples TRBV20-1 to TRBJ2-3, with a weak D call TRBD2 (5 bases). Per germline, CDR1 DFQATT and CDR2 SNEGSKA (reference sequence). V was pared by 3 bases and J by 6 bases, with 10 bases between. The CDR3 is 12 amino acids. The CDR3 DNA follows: TGCAGTGCTAGTGCTTGGGAGGATACGCAGTATTTT. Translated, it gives CSASAWEDTQYF.

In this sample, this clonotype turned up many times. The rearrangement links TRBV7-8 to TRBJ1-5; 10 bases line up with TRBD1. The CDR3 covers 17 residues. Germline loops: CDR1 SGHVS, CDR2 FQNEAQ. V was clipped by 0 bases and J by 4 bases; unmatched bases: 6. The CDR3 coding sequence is TGTGCCAGCAGCTTAGCGGACAGGGGGTCGATGAATCAGCCCCAGCATTTT. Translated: CASSLADRGSMNQPQHF. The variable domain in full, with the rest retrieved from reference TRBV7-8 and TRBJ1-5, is GAGVSQSPRYKVAKRGQDVALRCDPISGHVSLFWYQQALGQGPEFLTYFQNEAQLDKSGLPSDRFFAERPEGSVSTLKIQRTQQEDSAVYLCASSLADRGSMNQPQHFGDGTRLSIL.

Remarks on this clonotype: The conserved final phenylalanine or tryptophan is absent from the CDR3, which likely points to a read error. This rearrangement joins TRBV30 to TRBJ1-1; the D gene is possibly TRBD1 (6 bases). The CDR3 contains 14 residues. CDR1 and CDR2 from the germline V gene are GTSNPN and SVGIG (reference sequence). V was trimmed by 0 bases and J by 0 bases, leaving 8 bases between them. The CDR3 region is CAWSVGGLNTEAFL. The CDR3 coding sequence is TGTGCCTGGAGTGTAGGGGGGCTGAACACTGAAGCTTTCCTT.

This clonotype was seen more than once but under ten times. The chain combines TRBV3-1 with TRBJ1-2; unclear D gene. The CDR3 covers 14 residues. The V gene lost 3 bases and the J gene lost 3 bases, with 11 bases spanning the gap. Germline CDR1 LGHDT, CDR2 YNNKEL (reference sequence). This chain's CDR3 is CASSHRTKDYGYTF. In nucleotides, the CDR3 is TGTGCCAGCAGCCACCGAACCAAGGACTATGGCTACACCTTC.